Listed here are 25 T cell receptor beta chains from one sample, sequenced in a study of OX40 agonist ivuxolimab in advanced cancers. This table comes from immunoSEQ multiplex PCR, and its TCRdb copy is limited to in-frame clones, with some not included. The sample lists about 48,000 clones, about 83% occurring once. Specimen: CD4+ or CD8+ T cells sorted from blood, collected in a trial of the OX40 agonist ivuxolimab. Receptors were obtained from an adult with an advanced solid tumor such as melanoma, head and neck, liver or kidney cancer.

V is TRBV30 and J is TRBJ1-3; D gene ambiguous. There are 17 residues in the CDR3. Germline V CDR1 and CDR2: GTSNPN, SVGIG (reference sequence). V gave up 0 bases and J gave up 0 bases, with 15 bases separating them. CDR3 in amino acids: CAWSVPHVASSGNTIYF. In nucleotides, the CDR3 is TGTGCCTGGAGTGTCCCCCACGTGGCAAGCTCTGGAAACACCATATATTTT.

This CDR3 reads CASSLLPLTGGSYEQYF. Here the CDR3 DNA reads TGCGCCAGCAGCCTTCTCCCACTGACAGGGGGGTCCTACGAGCAGTACTTC. This chain connects TRBV5-1 to TRBJ2-7, with TRBD1 matching 9 bases. The CDR3 runs 17 residues. V shed 4 bases and J 1 base; nucleotides not matched to a gene: 12. Germline V gene lookup returns CDR1 SGHRS and CDR2 YFSETQ.

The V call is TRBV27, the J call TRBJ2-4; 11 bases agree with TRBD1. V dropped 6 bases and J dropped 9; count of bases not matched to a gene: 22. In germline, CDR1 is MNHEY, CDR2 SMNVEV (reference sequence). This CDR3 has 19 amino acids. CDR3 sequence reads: CASSQNPDRGHPKGGIQYF. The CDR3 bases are TGTGCCAGCAGCCAAAACCCGGACAGGGGGCACCCCAAGGGAGGCATTCAGTACTTC.

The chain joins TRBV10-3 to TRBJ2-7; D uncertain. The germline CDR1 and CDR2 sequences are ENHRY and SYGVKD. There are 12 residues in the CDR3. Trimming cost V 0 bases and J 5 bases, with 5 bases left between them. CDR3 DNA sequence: TGTGCCATCAGTGAGTCAACAGACGAGCAGTACTTC. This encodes CAISESTDEQYF.

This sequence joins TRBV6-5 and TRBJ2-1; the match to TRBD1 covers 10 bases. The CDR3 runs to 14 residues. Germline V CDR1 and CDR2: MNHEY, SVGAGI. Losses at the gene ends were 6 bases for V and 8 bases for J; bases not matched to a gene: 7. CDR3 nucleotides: TGTGCCAGCAGCCCCAGGGACAGGGGATATGAGCAGTTCTTC. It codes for CASSPRDRGYEQFF.

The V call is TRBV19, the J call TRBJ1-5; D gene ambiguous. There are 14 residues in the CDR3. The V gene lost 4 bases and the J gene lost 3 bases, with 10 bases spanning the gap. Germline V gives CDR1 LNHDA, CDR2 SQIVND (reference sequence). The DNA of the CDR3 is TGTGCCAGTAGTACCCCGGGCTACAATCAGCCCCAGCATTTT. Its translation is CASSTPGYNQPQHF.

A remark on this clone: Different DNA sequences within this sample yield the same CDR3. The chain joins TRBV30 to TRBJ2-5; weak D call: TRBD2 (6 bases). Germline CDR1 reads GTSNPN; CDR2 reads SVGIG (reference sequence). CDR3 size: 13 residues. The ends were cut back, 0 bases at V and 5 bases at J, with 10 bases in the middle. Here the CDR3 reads CAWSVAGWETQYF. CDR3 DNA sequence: TGTGCCTGGAGTGTAGCGGGTTGGGAGACCCAGTACTTC.

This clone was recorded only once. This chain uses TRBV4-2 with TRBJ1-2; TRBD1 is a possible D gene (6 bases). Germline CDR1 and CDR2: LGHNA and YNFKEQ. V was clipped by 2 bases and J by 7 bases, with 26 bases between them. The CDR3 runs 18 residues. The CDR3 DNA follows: TGTGCCAGCAGCCAAAGCTTAACAGGGCAGGTCTATGTTAGTGGCTACACCTTC. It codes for CASSQSLTGQVYVSGYTF.

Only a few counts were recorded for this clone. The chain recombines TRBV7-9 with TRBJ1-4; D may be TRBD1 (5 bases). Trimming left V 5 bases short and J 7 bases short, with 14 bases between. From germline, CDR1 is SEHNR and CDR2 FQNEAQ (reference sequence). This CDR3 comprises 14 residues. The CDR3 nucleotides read TGTGCCAGCAGCCTCCCCGGGGGACCTGAAAAACTGTTTTTT. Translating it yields CASSLPGGPEKLFF. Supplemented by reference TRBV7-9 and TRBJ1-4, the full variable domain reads DTGVSQNPRHKITKRGQNVTFRCDPISEHNRLYWYRQTLGQGPEFLTYFQNEAQLEKSRLLSDRFSAERPKGSFSTLEIQRTEQGDSAMYLCASSLPGGPEKLFFGSGTQLSVL.

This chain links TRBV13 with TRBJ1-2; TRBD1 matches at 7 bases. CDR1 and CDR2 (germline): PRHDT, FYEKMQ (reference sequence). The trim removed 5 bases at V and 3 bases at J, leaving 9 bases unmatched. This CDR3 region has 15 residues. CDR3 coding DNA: TGTGCCAGCAGCATCCCGACAGACAGGGACTATGGCTACACCTTC. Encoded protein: CASSIPTDRDYGYTF.

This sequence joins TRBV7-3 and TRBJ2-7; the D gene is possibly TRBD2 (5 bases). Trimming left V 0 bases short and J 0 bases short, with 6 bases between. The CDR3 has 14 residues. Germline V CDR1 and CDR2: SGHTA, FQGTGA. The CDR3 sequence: CASSLTSGSYEQYF. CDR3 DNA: TGTGCCAGCAGCTTAACAAGCGGCTCCTACGAGCAGTACTTC.

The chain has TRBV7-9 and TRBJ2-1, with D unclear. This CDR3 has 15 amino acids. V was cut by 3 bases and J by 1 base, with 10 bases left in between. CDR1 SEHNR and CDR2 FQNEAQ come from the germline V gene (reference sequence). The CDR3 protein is CASSLFVRSYNEQFF. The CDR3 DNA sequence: TGTGCCAGCAGCTTGTTCGTACGTTCCTACAATGAGCAGTTCTTC.

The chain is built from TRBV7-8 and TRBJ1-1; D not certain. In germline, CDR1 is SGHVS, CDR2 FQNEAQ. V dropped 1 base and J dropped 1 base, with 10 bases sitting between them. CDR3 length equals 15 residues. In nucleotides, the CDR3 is TGTGCCAGCAGCTTAGGTCCGAAGGGGAACACTGAAGCTTTCTTT. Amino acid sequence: CASSLGPKGNTEAFF.

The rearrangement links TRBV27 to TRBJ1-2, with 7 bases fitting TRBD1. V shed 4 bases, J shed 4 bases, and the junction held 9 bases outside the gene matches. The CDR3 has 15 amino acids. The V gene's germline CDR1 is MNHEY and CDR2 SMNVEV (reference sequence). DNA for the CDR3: TGTGCCAGCAGTTCCGGATGGGACAGAGTCTATGGCTACACCTTC. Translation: CASSSGWDRVYGYTF.

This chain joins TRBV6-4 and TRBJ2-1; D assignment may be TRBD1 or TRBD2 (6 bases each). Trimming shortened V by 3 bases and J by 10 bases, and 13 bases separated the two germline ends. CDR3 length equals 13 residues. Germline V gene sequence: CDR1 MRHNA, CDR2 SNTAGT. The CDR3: CASSEWGAREQFF. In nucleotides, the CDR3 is TGTGCCAGCAGTGAATGGGGGGCGAGGGAGCAGTTCTTC.

The CDR3 nucleotides read TGTGCCAGCACCCTCATTGGTTCACGGGACACTGAAGCTTTCTTT. As protein: CASTLIGSRDTEAFF. V is TRBV11-3 and J is TRBJ1-1; D gene uncertain. Germline V lookup: CDR1 SGHNT, CDR2 YENEEA. The V end was cut by 7 bases, the J end by 3 bases, with 18 bases between. This CDR3 spans 15 amino acids.

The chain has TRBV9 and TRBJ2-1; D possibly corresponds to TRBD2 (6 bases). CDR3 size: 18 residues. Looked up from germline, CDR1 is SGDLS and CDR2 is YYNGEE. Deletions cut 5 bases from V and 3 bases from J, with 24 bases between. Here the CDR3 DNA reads TGTGCCAGCAGTCACGCTACTAGCTTTCCTAGTCTCTACAATGAGCAGTTCTTC. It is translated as CASSHATSFPSLYNEQFF.

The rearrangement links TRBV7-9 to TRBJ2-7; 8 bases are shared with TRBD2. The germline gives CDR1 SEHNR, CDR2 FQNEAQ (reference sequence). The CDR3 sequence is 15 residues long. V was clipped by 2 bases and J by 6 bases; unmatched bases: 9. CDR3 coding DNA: TGTGCCAGCAGCTTAACGGGAGGGATGGTCGCCGAGCAGTACTTC. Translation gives CASSLTGGMVAEQYF.

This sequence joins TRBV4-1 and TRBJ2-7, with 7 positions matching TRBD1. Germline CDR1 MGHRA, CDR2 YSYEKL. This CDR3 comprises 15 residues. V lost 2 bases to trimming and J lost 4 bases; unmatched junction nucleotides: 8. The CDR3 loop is CASSQLRDSTYEQYF. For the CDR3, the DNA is TGCGCCAGCAGCCAACTCCGGGACAGTACATACGAGCAGTACTTC.

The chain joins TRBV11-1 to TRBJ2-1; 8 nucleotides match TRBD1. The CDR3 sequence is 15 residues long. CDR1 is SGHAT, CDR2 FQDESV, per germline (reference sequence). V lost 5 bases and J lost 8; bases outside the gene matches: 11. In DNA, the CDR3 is TGTGCCAGCAGCGTACGGACAGGGACTGTCGATGAGCAGTTCTTC. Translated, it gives CASSVRTGTVDEQFF.

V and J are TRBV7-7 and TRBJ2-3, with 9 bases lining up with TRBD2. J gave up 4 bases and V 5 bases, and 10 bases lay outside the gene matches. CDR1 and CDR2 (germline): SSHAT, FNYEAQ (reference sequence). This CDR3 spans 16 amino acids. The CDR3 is CASSRSAGGFPDTQYF. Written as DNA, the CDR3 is TGTGCCAGCAGCCGATCAGCGGGGGGCTTCCCAGATACGCAGTATTTT.

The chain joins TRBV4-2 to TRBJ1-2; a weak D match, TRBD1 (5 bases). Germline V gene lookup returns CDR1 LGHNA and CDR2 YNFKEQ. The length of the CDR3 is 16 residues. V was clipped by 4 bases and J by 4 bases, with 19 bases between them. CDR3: CASSLMEGAPSYGYTF. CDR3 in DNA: TGTGCCAGCAGCCTAATGGAAGGGGCGCCGTCCTATGGCTACACCTTC.

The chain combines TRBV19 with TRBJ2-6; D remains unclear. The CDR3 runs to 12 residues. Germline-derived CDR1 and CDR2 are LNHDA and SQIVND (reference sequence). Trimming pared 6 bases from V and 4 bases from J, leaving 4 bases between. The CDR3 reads CASRVGANVLTF. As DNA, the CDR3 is TGTGCCAGTAGGGTGGGGGCCAACGTCCTGACTTTC.

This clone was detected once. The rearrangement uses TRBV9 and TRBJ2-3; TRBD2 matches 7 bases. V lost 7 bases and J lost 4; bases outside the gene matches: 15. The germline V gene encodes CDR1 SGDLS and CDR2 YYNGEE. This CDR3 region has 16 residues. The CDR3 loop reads CASSRMGGGESDTQYF. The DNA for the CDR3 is TGTGCCAGCTCCCGAATGGGGGGAGGGGAGTCAGATACGCAGTATTTT.

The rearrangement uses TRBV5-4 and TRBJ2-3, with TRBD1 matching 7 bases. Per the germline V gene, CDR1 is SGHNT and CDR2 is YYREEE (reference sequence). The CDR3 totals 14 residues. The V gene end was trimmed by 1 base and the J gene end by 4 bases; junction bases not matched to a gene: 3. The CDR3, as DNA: TGTGCCAGCAGCTTGACAGGGGCGGCAGATACGCAGTATTTT. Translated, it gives CASSLTGAADTQYF.